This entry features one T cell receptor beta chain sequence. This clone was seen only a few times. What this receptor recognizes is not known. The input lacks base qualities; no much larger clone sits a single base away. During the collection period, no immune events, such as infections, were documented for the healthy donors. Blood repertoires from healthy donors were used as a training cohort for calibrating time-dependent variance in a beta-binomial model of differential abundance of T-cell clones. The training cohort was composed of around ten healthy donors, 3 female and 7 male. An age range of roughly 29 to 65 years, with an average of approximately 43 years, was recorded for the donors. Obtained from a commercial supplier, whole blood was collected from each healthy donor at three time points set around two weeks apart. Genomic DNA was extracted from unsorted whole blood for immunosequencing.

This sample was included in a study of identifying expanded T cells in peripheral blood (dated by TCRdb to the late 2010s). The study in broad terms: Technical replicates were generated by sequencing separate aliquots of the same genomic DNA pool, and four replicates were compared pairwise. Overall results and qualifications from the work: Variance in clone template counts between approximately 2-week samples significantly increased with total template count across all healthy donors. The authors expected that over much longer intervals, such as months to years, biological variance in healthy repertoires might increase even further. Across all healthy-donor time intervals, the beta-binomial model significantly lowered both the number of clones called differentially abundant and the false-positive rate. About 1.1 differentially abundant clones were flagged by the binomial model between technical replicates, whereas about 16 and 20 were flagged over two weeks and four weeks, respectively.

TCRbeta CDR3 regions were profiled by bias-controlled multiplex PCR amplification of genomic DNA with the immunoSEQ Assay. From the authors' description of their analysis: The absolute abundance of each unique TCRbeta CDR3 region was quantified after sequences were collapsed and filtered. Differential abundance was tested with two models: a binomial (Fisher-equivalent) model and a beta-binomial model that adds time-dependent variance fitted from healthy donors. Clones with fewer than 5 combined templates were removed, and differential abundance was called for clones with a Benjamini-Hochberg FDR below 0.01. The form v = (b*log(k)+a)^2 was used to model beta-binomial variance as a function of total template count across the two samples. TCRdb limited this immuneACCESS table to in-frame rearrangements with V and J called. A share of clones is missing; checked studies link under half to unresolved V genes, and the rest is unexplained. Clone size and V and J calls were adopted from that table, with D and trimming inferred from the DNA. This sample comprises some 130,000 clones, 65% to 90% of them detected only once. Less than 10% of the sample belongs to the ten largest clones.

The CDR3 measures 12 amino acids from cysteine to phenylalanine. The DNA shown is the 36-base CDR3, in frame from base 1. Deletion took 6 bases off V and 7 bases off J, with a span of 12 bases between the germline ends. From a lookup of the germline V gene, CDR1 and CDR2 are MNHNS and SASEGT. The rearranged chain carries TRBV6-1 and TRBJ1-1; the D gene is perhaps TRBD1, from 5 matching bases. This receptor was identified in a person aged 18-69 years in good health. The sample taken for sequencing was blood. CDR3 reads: CASRPRGIEAFF. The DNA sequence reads TGTGCCAGCAGACCTAGGGGTATTGAAGCTTTCTTT.